Shown below are 6 T cell receptor beta chains from a single sample sequenced in a study of control samples from healthy donors and cancer patients (TCRdb year 2020). The library was generated by the immunoSEQ multiplex PCR assay. Drawn from immuneACCESS, this table holds only the in-frame rearrangements with V and J called that TCRdb kept. Clones are partly lost; checked studies trace under half to an unresolved V gene and leave the rest unexplained. In this sample the table shows over 85,000 clones, about 88% of which occur a single time. The top ten hold under 10% of the sample. The specimen sequenced was PBMCs. Receptors originate from a woman in her fifties or sixties with colorectal cancer.

The chain is built from TRBV30 and TRBJ1-1, with D hard to call. Germline assignment: CDR1 GTSNPN and CDR2 SVGIG (reference sequence). The CDR3 has 12 residues. Deletions cut 5 bases from V and 4 bases from J, with 11 bases between. This CDR3 reads CAWGAGGTEAFF. For the CDR3, the DNA is TGTGCCTGGGGTGCGGGAGGCACTGAAGCTTTCTTT.

This clone has a handful of counts. The chain links TRBV28 to TRBJ2-5, with D possibly matching TRBD1 (5 bases). V was trimmed by 5 bases and J by 1 base, leaving 14 bases between them. Per the germline V gene, CDR1 is MDHEN and CDR2 is SYDVKM. The CDR3 has 15 residues. CDR3 sequence: CASSAGAIAQETQYF. The CDR3 DNA reads as TGTGCCAGCAGTGCTGGGGCGATCGCCCAAGAGACCCAGTACTTC. Supplemented by reference TRBV28 and TRBJ2-5, the full variable domain reads DVKVTQSSRYLVKRTGEKVFLECVQDMDHENMFWYRQDPGLGLRLIYFSYDVKMKEKGDIPEGYSVSREKKERFSLILESASTNQTSMYLCASSAGAIAQETQYFGPGTRLLVL.

This clone showed up just a few times. This chain connects TRBV6-6 to TRBJ1-5; tentatively, D is TRBD1 (6 bases). The CDR3 covers 13 residues. Trimming shortened V by 5 bases and J by 5 bases, and 10 bases separated the two germline ends. Germline assignment: CDR1 MNHNY and CDR2 SVGAGI (reference sequence). The CDR3 loop reads CASSATGYQPQHF. Written as DNA, the CDR3 is TGTGCCAGCAGTGCCACAGGGTATCAGCCCCAGCATTTT.

This clone was counted only a few times. The chain uses TRBV7-3 and TRBJ2-3, with D tentatively TRBD2 (6 bases). The CDR3 spans 14 residues. V lost 2 bases and J lost 5, with 11 bases in between. Germline V lookup: CDR1 SGHTA, CDR2 FQGTGA. The CDR3 protein is CASSLGGYQDTQYF. For the CDR3, the DNA is TGTGCCAGCAGCTTAGGGGGGTATCAAGATACGCAGTATTTT.

This clone was seen a handful of times. The gene calls are TRBV7-8 and TRBJ2-1; 10 positions agree with TRBD2. V was clipped by 6 bases and J by 5 bases; unmatched bases: 7. Per the germline V gene, CDR1 is SGHVS and CDR2 is FQNEAQ. The length of the CDR3 is 15 residues. In DNA form, the CDR3 reads TGTGCCAGCAGTAACCTAGCGGGGGCCCACAATGAGCAGTTCTTC. Protein: CASSNLAGAHNEQFF.

The chain carries TRBV19 and TRBJ2-1; 9 bases match TRBD1. This CDR3 is built from 14 residues. The V gene end was trimmed by 6 bases and the J gene end by 7 bases; junction bases not matched to a gene: 7. CDR1 is LNHDA, CDR2 SQIVND, per germline (reference sequence). CDR3 bases: TGTGCCAGTAGCCCGGACAGGGGAAGGAATGAGCAGTTCTTC. Translation: CASSPDRGRNEQFF.